This is a list of T cell receptor beta chains from one sample in a study of T-cell reconstitution after alpha-beta-depleted transplantation in children. TCRdb fed the PCR reads into MiXCR, producing one record per CDR3 protein. The sample includes about 260,000 distinct CDR3 sequences, 11% seen only once; the top ten take 23%. The material was peripheral blood, obtained 180 days after TCRalphabeta/CD19-depleted stem cell transplant. Receptors originate from a male patient under 10 years old who had a stem cell transplant for chronic granulomatous disease, so the T cells may come from the graft donor. CDR3s include the opening cysteine and the closing phenylalanine or tryptophan. The D gene is left open where the match is weak. Size is omitted from some rows. Given values are once, few, many or a class for expanded clones.

d_gene: NA; v_gene: TRBV5-1; abundance: many; j_gene: TRBJ2-5; CDR3aa: CASSFSYQETQYF; CDR3nt: TGCGCCAGCAGCTTTTCCTACCAAGAGACCCAGTACTTC
d_gene: TRBD1; v_gene: TRBV14; abundance: NA; j_gene: TRBJ2-4; CDR3aa: CASSPGTGGFNIQYF; CDR3nt: TGTGCCAGCAGCCCCGGGACAGGGGGCTTCAACATTCAGTACTTC
d_gene: NA; v_gene: TRBV5-1; abundance: many; j_gene: TRBJ2-7; CDR3aa: CASSLWGNMDGEQYF; CDR3nt: TGCGCCAGCAGCTTGTGGGGGAACATGGATGGGGAGCAGTACTTC
d_gene: TRBD2; v_gene: TRBV18; abundance: many; j_gene: TRBJ2-3; CDR3aa: CASSRTSGGSSTDTQYF; CDR3nt: TGTGCCAGCTCACGGACTAGCGGGGGATCAAGCACAGATACGCAGTATTTT
d_gene: NA; v_gene: TRBV9; abundance: many; j_gene: TRBJ2-1; CDR3aa: CASSVGRWGREYEQFF; CDR3nt: TGTGCCAGCAGCGTAGGAAGGTGGGGGCGGGAGTATGAGCAGTTCTTC
d_gene: NA; v_gene: TRBV21-1; abundance: many; j_gene: TRBJ2-7; CDR3aa: CASSKSKSGRTRYEQYF; CDR3nt: TGTGCCAGCAGCAAATCGAAGTCCGGGAGGACGCGCTACGAGCAGTACTTC
d_gene: TRBD1; v_gene: TRBV12-3/TRBV12-4; abundance: many; j_gene: TRBJ2-7; CDR3aa: CASSRQGWRTYEQYF; CDR3nt: TGTGCCAGCAGTCGACAGGGGTGGAGAACCTACGAGCAGTACTTC
d_gene: TRBD1; v_gene: TRBV12-3/TRBV12-4; abundance: many; j_gene: TRBJ1-4; CDR3aa: CASSLLGQGLFF; CDR3nt: TGTGCCAGCAGTTTATTGGGACAGGGACTGTTTTTT
d_gene: NA; v_gene: TRBV6-5; abundance: many; j_gene: TRBJ2-1; CDR3aa: CASSYEALSYNEQFF; CDR3nt: TGTGCCAGCAGTTATGAAGCGCTATCCTACAATGAGCAGTTCTTC
d_gene: NA; v_gene: TRBV4-1; abundance: many; j_gene: TRBJ1-4; CDR3aa: CASSQVGDGTNEKLFF; CDR3nt: TGCGCCAGCAGCCAAGTAGGGGACGGAACTAATGAAAAACTGTTTTTT
d_gene: TRBD1; v_gene: TRBV29-1; abundance: many; j_gene: TRBJ1-2; CDR3aa: CSVDSNRGSYGYTF; CDR3nt: TGCAGCGTTGATTCTAACAGGGGAAGCTATGGCTACACCTTC
d_gene: NA; v_gene: TRBV20-1; abundance: many; j_gene: TRBJ2-3; CDR3aa: CSARGGVNTDTQYF; CDR3nt: TGCAGTGCTAGAGGGGGCGTTAATACAGATACGCAGTATTTT
d_gene: TRBD2; v_gene: TRBV7-2; abundance: many; j_gene: TRBJ2-3; CDR3aa: CASSPLRGGLDTQYF; CDR3nt: TGTGCCAGCAGCCCACTGCGGGGGGGCCTTGATACGCAGTATTTT
d_gene: NA; v_gene: TRBV12-3/TRBV12-4; abundance: many; j_gene: TRBJ1-2; CDR3aa: CASSAGVPYGYTF; CDR3nt: TGTGCCAGCAGTGCAGGGGTCCCCTATGGCTACACCTTC
d_gene: NA; v_gene: TRBV4-2; abundance: many; j_gene: TRBJ1-1; CDR3aa: CASSQDSGRSLAFF; CDR3nt: TGTGCCAGCAGCCAAGATTCCGGCCGGAGCTTAGCTTTCTTT
d_gene: TRBD1; v_gene: TRBV10-2; abundance: many; j_gene: TRBJ1-3; CDR3aa: CASSERGQGSGNTIYF; CDR3nt: TGCGCCAGCAGTGAAAGAGGACAGGGTTCTGGAAACACCATATATTTT
d_gene: TRBD2; v_gene: TRBV7-2; abundance: many; j_gene: TRBJ2-1; CDR3aa: CASSFVAGVRDEQFF; CDR3nt: TGTGCCAGCAGCTTTGTCGCGGGGGTCAGGGATGAGCAGTTCTTC
d_gene: NA; v_gene: TRBV15; abundance: many; j_gene: TRBJ2-6; CDR3aa: CATSSQQGAGANVLTF; CDR3nt: TGTGCCACCAGCAGTCAACAGGGAGCTGGGGCCAACGTCCTGACTTTC
d_gene: NA; v_gene: TRBV12-3/TRBV12-4; abundance: NA; j_gene: TRBJ2-6; CDR3aa: CASSTLGTAGANILTF; CDR3nt: TGTGCCAGCAGTACTTTGGGAACAGCTGGGGCCAACATCCTGACTTTC
d_gene: TRBD2; v_gene: TRBV20-1; abundance: many; j_gene: TRBJ2-1; CDR3aa: CSASLSGSSYNEQFF; CDR3nt: TGCAGTGCTAGCCTTAGCGGGAGCTCCTACAATGAGCAGTTCTTC
d_gene: TRBD1; v_gene: TRBV27; abundance: many; j_gene: TRBJ1-1; CDR3aa: CASSSRTGGPVNTEAFF; CDR3nt: TGTGCCAGCAGTTCCAGGACAGGGGGGCCCGTGAACACTGAAGCTTTCTTT
d_gene: NA; v_gene: TRBV7-3; abundance: many; j_gene: TRBJ2-2; CDR3aa: CASSLIAGVRTGELFF; CDR3nt: TGTGCCAGCAGCTTAATTGCAGGGGTGCGGACCGGGGAGCTGTTTTTT
d_gene: TRBD2; v_gene: TRBV7-8; abundance: many; j_gene: TRBJ2-1; CDR3aa: CASSLAYASGASSYNEQFF; CDR3nt: TGTGCCAGCAGCTTAGCTTATGCTAGCGGGGCGAGCTCCTACAATGAGCAGTTCTTC
d_gene: TRBD2; v_gene: TRBV9; abundance: many; j_gene: TRBJ2-7; CDR3aa: CASSEGTTYSYEQYF; CDR3nt: TGTGCCAGCAGCGAGGGGACTACCTACTCCTACGAGCAGTACTTC
d_gene: TRBD2; v_gene: TRBV5-1; abundance: few; j_gene: TRBJ2-5; CDR3aa: CASSLRLAGDQETQYF; CDR3nt: TGCGCCAGCAGCCTGCGACTAGCGGGGGACCAAGAGACCCAGTACTTC
d_gene: TRBD2; v_gene: TRBV18; abundance: many; j_gene: TRBJ2-2; CDR3aa: CASSFQTSATGELFF; CDR3nt: TGTGCCAGCTCATTTCAGACTAGCGCCACCGGGGAGCTGTTTTTT
d_gene: TRBD2; v_gene: TRBV18; abundance: few; j_gene: TRBJ2-3; CDR3aa: CASSPLKGWGLPSTDTQYF; CDR3nt: TGTGCCAGCTCACCATTAAAAGGTTGGGGACTACCAAGCACAGATACGCAGTATTTT
d_gene: NA; v_gene: TRBV28; abundance: many; j_gene: TRBJ2-7; CDR3aa: CASSLSRGEQYF; CDR3nt: TGTGCCAGCAGTTTGAGTCGGGGCGAGCAGTACTTC
d_gene: NA; v_gene: TRBV20-1; abundance: many; j_gene: TRBJ2-3; CDR3aa: CSARDNSDTQYF; CDR3nt: TGCAGTGCTAGAGACAACTCAGATACGCAGTATTTT
d_gene: TRBD2; v_gene: TRBV7-2; abundance: many; j_gene: TRBJ2-7; CDR3aa: CASSPSLAGGYEQYF; CDR3nt: TGTGCCAGCAGCCCAAGCCTAGCGGGGGGTTACGAGCAGTACTTC
d_gene: NA; v_gene: TRBV24-1; abundance: many; j_gene: TRBJ1-2; CDR3aa: CATSDPPRGRGGYTF; CDR3nt: TGTGCCACCAGTGATCCCCCGCGGGGCAGAGGGGGCTACACCTTC
d_gene: NA; v_gene: TRBV2; abundance: many; j_gene: TRBJ2-2; CDR3aa: CASSGDKTTGELFF; CDR3nt: TGTGCCAGCAGTGGTGACAAAACCACCGGGGAGCTGTTTTTT
d_gene: NA; v_gene: TRBV12-3/TRBV12-4; abundance: many; j_gene: TRBJ1-5; CDR3aa: CASSGEGFVNQPQHF; CDR3nt: TGTGCCAGCAGCGGGGAGGGATTCGTCAATCAGCCCCAGCATTTT
d_gene: NA; v_gene: TRBV6-2/TRBV6-3; abundance: few; j_gene: TRBJ2-4; CDR3aa: CASSSAQIARIAKNIQYF; CDR3nt: TGTGCCAGCAGTTCGGCCCAAATAGCGAGAATAGCCAAAAACATTCAGTACTTC
d_gene: NA; v_gene: TRBV19; abundance: NA; j_gene: TRBJ2-7; CDR3aa: CANHPGDIPYEQYF; CDR3nt: TGTGCCAACCATCCTGGGGACATCCCCTACGAGCAGTACTTC
d_gene: TRBD1; v_gene: TRBV27; abundance: many; j_gene: TRBJ1-4; CDR3aa: CASKERGRAEKLFF; CDR3nt: TGTGCCAGCAAAGAAAGGGGGCGCGCGGAAAAACTGTTTTTT
d_gene: NA; v_gene: TRBV10-3; abundance: many; j_gene: TRBJ1-4; CDR3aa: CAISESWDEVGWGEKLFF; CDR3nt: TGTGCCATCAGTGAGTCATGGGACGAGGTTGGATGGGGCGAAAAACTGTTTTTT
d_gene: NA; v_gene: TRBV28; abundance: many; j_gene: TRBJ2-1; CDR3aa: CASRHPRSGSYNEQFF; CDR3nt: TGTGCCAGCAGGCACCCCCGATCGGGCAGTTACAATGAGCAGTTCTTC
d_gene: NA; v_gene: TRBV5-1; abundance: few; j_gene: TRBJ2-2; CDR3aa: CASSLVVGSNTGELFF; CDR3nt: TGCGCCAGCAGCTTGGTGGTGGGGTCGAACACCGGGGAGCTGTTTTTT
d_gene: TRBD2; v_gene: TRBV29-1; abundance: many; j_gene: TRBJ2-3; CDR3aa: CSAGLAGGRADTQYF; CDR3nt: TGCAGCGCGGGACTAGCGGGAGGGCGAGCAGATACGCAGTATTTT
d_gene: NA; v_gene: TRBV12-3/TRBV12-4; abundance: few; j_gene: TRBJ2-1; CDR3aa: CASSSDRGARGNEQFF; CDR3nt: TGTGCCAGCAGTTCCGATCGGGGGGCAAGGGGCAATGAGCAGTTCTTC
d_gene: NA; v_gene: TRBV5-4; abundance: few; j_gene: TRBJ2-5; CDR3aa: CASSLGEEETQYF; CDR3nt: TGTGCCAGCAGCTTGGGAGAGGAAGAGACCCAGTACTTC
d_gene: NA; v_gene: TRBV12-3/TRBV12-4; abundance: many; j_gene: TRBJ2-2; CDR3aa: CASSFQQTTGELFF; CDR3nt: TGTGCCAGCAGTTTTCAGCAGACTACCGGGGAGCTGTTTTTT
d_gene: NA; v_gene: TRBV21-1; abundance: many; j_gene: TRBJ1-2; CDR3aa: CASSKPGQGGTPYGYTF; CDR3nt: TGTGCCAGCAGCAAACCGGGACAGGGGGGGACCCCCTATGGCTACACCTTC
d_gene: TRBD1; v_gene: TRBV12-3/TRBV12-4; abundance: many; j_gene: TRBJ1-6; CDR3aa: CASTRDSPNNSPLHF; CDR3nt: TGTGCCAGCACTCGGGACAGCCCAAATAATTCACCCCTCCACTTT
d_gene: NA; v_gene: TRBV12-3/TRBV12-4; abundance: few; j_gene: TRBJ2-7; CDR3aa: CASSFEGSSYEQYF; CDR3nt: TGTGCCAGCAGTTTTGAGGGCAGCTCCTACGAGCAGTACTTC
d_gene: NA; v_gene: TRBV20-1; abundance: many; j_gene: TRBJ2-1; CDR3aa: CSARKSSYNEQFF; CDR3nt: TGCAGTGCTAGGAAGAGCTCCTACAATGAGCAGTTCTTC
d_gene: NA; v_gene: TRBV5-1; abundance: many; j_gene: TRBJ2-7; CDR3aa: CASSLVQFYEQYF; CDR3nt: TGCGCCAGCAGCTTGGTTCAGTTCTACGAGCAGTACTTC
d_gene: NA; v_gene: TRBV5-1; abundance: many; j_gene: TRBJ2-5; CDR3aa: CASSLTLADKETQYF; CDR3nt: TGCGCCAGCAGCTTGACACTAGCAGACAAAGAGACCCAGTACTTC
d_gene: NA; v_gene: TRBV7-9; abundance: many; j_gene: TRBJ2-1; CDR3aa: CASSFNGGDYNEQFF; CDR3nt: TGTGCCAGCAGCTTTAATGGCGGGGATTACAATGAGCAGTTCTTC
d_gene: NA; v_gene: TRBV11-2; abundance: many; j_gene: TRBJ2-1; CDR3aa: CASSSRVGVGNEQFF; CDR3nt: TGTGCCAGCAGCTCGCGGGTGGGCGTAGGCAATGAGCAGTTCTTC
d_gene: NA; v_gene: TRBV2; abundance: few; j_gene: TRBJ2-5; CDR3aa: CASSEGARETQYF; CDR3nt: TGTGCCAGCAGTGAAGGGGCGCGGGAGACCCAGTACTTC
d_gene: NA; v_gene: TRBV20-1; abundance: few; j_gene: TRBJ2-6; CDR3aa: CCARGAHSDSGANVLTF; CDR3nt: TGCTGTGCTAGAGGGGCCCACAGTGACTCTGGGGCCAACGTCCTGACTTTC
d_gene: NA; v_gene: TRBV18; abundance: many; j_gene: TRBJ1-5; CDR3aa: CASSPLDSENQPQHF; CDR3nt: TGTGCCAGCTCACCACTGGACAGCGAGAATCAGCCCCAGCATTTT
d_gene: NA; v_gene: TRBV5-1; abundance: many; j_gene: TRBJ2-5; CDR3aa: CASSPGGPGETQYF; CDR3nt: TGCGCCAGCAGCCCCGGGGGCCCCGGGGAGACCCAGTACTTC